This T cell receptor beta chain was captured in a study of beta chain features in type 1 diabetes. Broader study findings: Fewer insertions but more deletions were seen at VDJ junctions in type 1 diabetes patients. Patients with Type 1 diabetes showed moderately but significantly shorter TCRB CDR3s in all four CD4+ subsets. Cells carrying high TCR expression could end up over-represented when cDNA is sequenced.

Central memory, naive, regulatory and stem cell-like memory CD4+ cells were sorted by CD45RO/CCR7/CD25/CD127/CD95/CD27. Expressed TCRB transcripts were sequenced because the isolated RNA had all been reverse transcribed beforehand. Average reads for naive, central memory and regulatory T cell samples were about 3.6 million. The assay was immunoSEQ multiplex PCR, and TCRdb's table has in-frame clones only and misses some. The repertoire holds tens of thousands of clones, with approximately 62% as singletons. J gave up 5 bases and V 4 bases, and 16 bases lay outside the gene matches. This CDR3 has 17 amino acids. Germline CDR1 SGHRS, CDR2 YFSETQ. This clone has more than one count but fewer than ten. Its antigen is not known.

V and J are TRBV5-1 and TRBJ2-3, with 7 bases that match TRBD1. This clonotype was obtained from a man aged 25-45 years with type 1 diabetes. Some clones in this sample may be carry-over from other donors' samples. Sequenced material: Tregs from blood. This chain's CDR3 is CASSMRPTGLGKDTQYF. The DNA for the CDR3 is TGCGCCAGCAGCATGAGACCGACAGGGCTCGGGAAAGATACGCAGTATTTT. The whole variable domain, remainder taken from reference TRBV5-1 and TRBJ2-3, is KAGVTQTPRYLIKTRGQQVTLSCSPISGHRSVSWYQQTPGQGLQFLFEYFSETQRNKGNFPGRFSGRQFSNSRSEMNVSTLELGDSALYLCASSMRPTGLGKDTQYFGPGTRLTVL.